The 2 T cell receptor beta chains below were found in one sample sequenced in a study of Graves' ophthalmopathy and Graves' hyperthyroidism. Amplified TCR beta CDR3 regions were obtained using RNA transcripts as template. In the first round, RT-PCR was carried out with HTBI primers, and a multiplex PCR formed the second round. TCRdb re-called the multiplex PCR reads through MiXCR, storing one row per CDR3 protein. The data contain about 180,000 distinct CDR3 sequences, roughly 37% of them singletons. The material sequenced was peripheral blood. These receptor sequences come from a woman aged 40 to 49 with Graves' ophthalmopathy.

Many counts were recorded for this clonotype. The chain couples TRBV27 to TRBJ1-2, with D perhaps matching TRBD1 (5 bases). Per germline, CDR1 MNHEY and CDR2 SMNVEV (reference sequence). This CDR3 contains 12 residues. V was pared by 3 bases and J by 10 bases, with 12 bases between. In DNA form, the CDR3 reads TGTGCCAGCAGTTTGGGGGGGGAGACCTACACCTTC. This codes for CASSLGGETYTF.

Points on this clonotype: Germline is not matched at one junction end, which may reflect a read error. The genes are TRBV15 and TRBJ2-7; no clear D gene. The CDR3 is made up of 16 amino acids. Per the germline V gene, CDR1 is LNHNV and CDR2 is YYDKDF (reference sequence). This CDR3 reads CATSPRATLVSHEQYF. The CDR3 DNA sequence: TGTGCCACCAGCCCCCGAGCGACGCTCGTCTCCCACGAGCAGTACTTC.